One sample yielded the 20 T cell receptor beta chains listed below, sequenced in a study of blood T cells in healthy people across ages. Then a second PCR, running roughly 7 to 11 cycles, was carried out with a sample-barcoded 5' primer and a J-beta primer mix. MiXCR was run by TCRdb on the 5' RACE reads, yielding one entry per CDR3 protein. The sample consists of over 700,000 distinct CDR3 sequences, 25% of them appearing once. The sample was also reused in another study, on T cells of mothers and their children.

The sequenced material came from blood. These receptors were taken from a boy aged 10-17 years in good health.

The chain employs TRBV29-1 and TRBJ2-1; D remains ambiguous. Trimming took off 2 bases at V and 6 bases at J, with 14 bases between the two ends. The CDR3 loop spans 14 amino acids. Germline CDR1 reads SQVTM; CDR2 reads ANQGSEA. DNA for the CDR3: TGCAGCGTTGAAAAGGGTCTCCACGCCAATGAGCAGTTCTTC. Its protein product is CSVEKGLHANEQFF.

The genes are TRBV18 and TRBJ1-2, with D possibly being TRBD1 (5 bases). The CDR3 spans 13 residues. V gave up 3 bases and J gave up 5 bases, with 10 bases separating them. From germline, CDR1 is KGHSH and CDR2 LQKENI. The CDR3 nucleotides read TGTGCCAGCTCACCGTCAGGGAGGTATGGCTACACCTTC. Amino acids: CASSPSGRYGYTF.

This clonotype was recorded a few times. The CDR3 coding sequence is TGCGCCAGCAGCTGGCCGACAGGTGGGGGCTACAATGAGCAGTTCTTC. This codes for CASSWPTGGGYNEQFF. The chain employs TRBV5-1 and TRBJ2-1, with D possibly matching TRBD1 (6 bases). V dropped 3 bases and J dropped 3 bases, with 16 bases sitting between them. Germline V gene data show CDR1 as SGHRS and CDR2 as YFSETQ. CDR3 size: 16 residues.

V and J are TRBV29-1 and TRBJ2-1; 14 bases align to TRBD2. This CDR3 is 17 amino acids long. The germline V gene encodes CDR1 SQVTM and CDR2 ANQGSEA. V trimming: 8 bases; J trimming: 2 bases; junction bases outside the gene matches: 11. CDR3 bases: TGCAGCCATAAGGGACTAGCGGGAGCCCTTCCCTACAATGAGCAGTTCTTC. This encodes CSHKGLAGALPYNEQFF.

The table lists this clonotype with a few counts. The CDR3 DNA follows: TGTGCCAGTAGCCGTGGGGGCGCGTACCAAGAGACCCAGTACTTC. Its translation is CASSRGGAYQETQYF. V gene TRBV19 combines with J gene TRBJ2-5, with D maybe TRBD1 (6 bases). Germline values: CDR1 LNHDA, CDR2 SQIVND (reference sequence). Between the trimmed V and J ends, which lost 6 bases and 0 bases, there was a span of 14 bases. The CDR3 runs 15 residues.

This clonotype was seen many times. The V call is TRBV29-1, the J call TRBJ1-4; 8 positions match TRBD1. Germline assignment: CDR1 SQVTM and CDR2 ANQGSEA. This CDR3 has 12 amino acids. The ends lost 5 bases at V and 6 bases at J; junction bases unmatched: 2. CDR3 nucleotides: TGCAGCGTTACGACAGGGGATGAAAAACTGTTTTTT. Translating it yields CSVTTGDEKLFF.

The DNA for the CDR3 is TGTGCCAGCAGTGAGTTGGACCAGCTAGGCGAGCAGTACTTC. This codes for CASSELDQLGEQYF. V gene TRBV2 combines with J gene TRBJ2-5, with D unresolved. The J call may be incorrect, as the DNA end agrees better with TRBJ2-7. The CDR3 is 14 amino acids. Per the germline V gene, CDR1 is SNHLY and CDR2 is FYNNEI.

The J gene is TRBJ2-5, the V gene TRBV7-2; 13 nucleotides agree with TRBD2. With the DNA end fitting TRBJ2-7 better, the J assignment may be wrong. This CDR3 is 16 amino acids long. Germline V lookup: CDR1 SGHTA, CDR2 FQGNSA. The CDR3 sequence: CASSLVPGLAGYEQYF. DNA for the CDR3: TGTGCCAGCAGCTTAGTACCGGGACTAGCGGGGTACGAGCAGTACTTC.

The chain couples TRBV7-9 to TRBJ1-2; 8 nucleotides line up with TRBD1. Germline CDR1 and CDR2: SEHNR and FQNEAQ (reference sequence). Trimming removed 9 bases from V and 3 bases from J; junction bases left unmatched: 6. The CDR3 totals 13 residues. CDR3 sequence (DNA): TGTGCCAGTAATGGACAGGGTGACTATGGCTACACCTTC. It codes for CASNGQGDYGYTF.

This clonotype was detected many times. The rearrangement uses TRBV27 and TRBJ2-1, with 8 bases identical to TRBD2. CDR3 length: 14 residues. The germline V gene encodes CDR1 MNHEY and CDR2 SMNVEV (reference sequence). V trimming: 8 bases; J trimming: 1 base; junction bases outside the gene matches: 4. The CDR3 loop is CASRPGGSYNEQFF. CDR3 sequence (DNA): TGTGCCAGCCGCCCGGGGGGGTCCTACAATGAGCAGTTCTTC.

The chain carries TRBV28 and TRBJ2-2; TRBD2 matches at 8 bases. The CDR3 runs 15 residues. V lost 2 bases to trimming and J lost 6 bases; unmatched junction nucleotides: 5. The germline V gene encodes CDR1 MDHEN and CDR2 SYDVKM. The CDR3 coding sequence is TGTGCCAGCAGTTTACAGGGACTAGGGTCCGGGGAGCTGTTTTTT. Its protein product is CASSLQGLGSGELFF.

J is TRBJ2-5 and V is TRBV3-1; D is perhaps TRBD2 (6 bases). Trimming cost V 4 bases and J 2 bases, with 17 bases left between them. The CDR3 contains 16 residues. The germline gives CDR1 LGHDT, CDR2 YNNKEL (reference sequence). In DNA, the CDR3 is TGTGCCAGCAGCCGGGTCTTACCCGGGGGTCAAGAGACCCAGTACTTC. Its translation: CASSRVLPGGQETQYF.

This clonotype has more than one count but fewer than ten. The gene calls are TRBV6-2 or TRBV6-3 and TRBJ2-7, with 13 positions matching TRBD2. The germline V gene encodes CDR1 MNHEY and CDR2 SVGEGT. CDR3 length: 18 amino acids. V shed 2 bases and J 1 base; nucleotides not matched to a gene: 8. As DNA, the CDR3 is TGTGCCAGCAGTTACCCAGCAGGGACTAGCGGGGTTTCCTACGAGCAGTACTTC. This translates into CASSYPAGTSGVSYEQYF.

In its sample, this clonotype was seen a few times. This chain uses TRBV5-1 with TRBJ1-1, with a tentative D call TRBD1 (6 bases). Trimming left V 0 bases short and J 0 bases short, with 9 bases between. The CDR3 loop spans 15 amino acids. Germline V CDR1 and CDR2: SGHRS, YFSETQ. CDR3 nucleotide sequence: TGCGCCAGCAGCTTGGATGGGGACATGAACACTGAAGCTTTCTTT. Translating it yields CASSLDGDMNTEAFF.

This sequence joins TRBV20-1 and TRBJ2-5; D is uncertain. V gave up 0 bases and J gave up 4 bases, with 18 bases separating them. CDR1 and CDR2 (germline): DFQATT, SNEGSKA (reference sequence). This CDR3 comprises 16 residues. CDR3 residues: CSAREPGGLGLETQYF. The CDR3 DNA reads as TGCAGTGCTAGAGAACCGGGCGGCTTGGGATTAGAGACCCAGTACTTC.

This sequence joins TRBV4-3 and TRBJ1-2, with 8 bases fitting TRBD1. The germline gives CDR1 LGHNA, CDR2 YSLEER. This CDR3 has 15 amino acids. The V segment lost 0 bases and the J segment 4 bases; nucleotides outside the gene matches: 4. The CDR3 DNA reads as TGCGCCAGCAGCCAAGACCGGGACAGGTTCTATGGCTACACCTTC. Its protein is CASSQDRDRFYGYTF.

This clonotype turned up a few times. The rearrangement joins TRBV5-1 to TRBJ2-5, with 9 bases identical to TRBD1. Near its end, the DNA agrees better with TRBJ2-7, so the J call may be wrong. Germline V gives CDR1 SGHRS, CDR2 YFSETQ. The CDR3 has 16 residues. CDR3 sequence reads: CASSQYRTGDVYEQYF. The CDR3 nucleotides read TGCGCCAGCAGTCAGTACCGGACAGGGGATGTCTACGAGCAGTACTTC.

The gene calls are TRBV3-1 and TRBJ1-2; a weak D match, TRBD1 (5 bases). CDR1 is LGHDT and CDR2 is YNNKEL in the germline V gene (reference sequence). The CDR3 sequence is 14 residues long. Trimming left V 6 bases short and J 4 bases short, with 15 bases between. CDR3 nucleotides: TGTGCCAGCAGACATAACCAGGGTACCTATGGCTACACCTTC. Its protein is CASRHNQGTYGYTF.

This clonotype was recorded a few times. The rearrangement joins TRBV5-1 to TRBJ2-1; possibly TRBD2 for D (5 bases). The CDR3 covers 11 residues. Germline CDR1 and CDR2: SGHRS and YFSETQ. V gave up 4 bases and J gave up 8 bases, with 7 bases separating them. The CDR3: CASSTGDEQFF. Written as DNA, the CDR3 is TGCGCCAGCAGCACCGGGGATGAGCAGTTCTTC.

This clonotype was counted only a few times. The genes are TRBV2 and TRBJ1-2; 8 nucleotides match TRBD1. CDR1 and CDR2 (germline): SNHLY, FYNNEI. With V trimmed by 8 bases and J by 8 bases, 10 bases remained unmatched. The CDR3 totals 13 residues. Written as DNA, the CDR3 is TGTGCCAGCTCTAGACAGGGGCCGGGAGGCTACACCTTC. It encodes CASSRQGPGGYTF.